These 31 T cell receptor beta chains originate from one sample sequenced in a study of technical replicates of blood from several donors. Using immunoSEQ multiplex PCR, the repertoire was profiled, and TCRdb retains in-frame clones only, with some absent. The data contain 90,000 or so clones, roughly 94% of them singletons. The sequenced sample consisted of T cells isolated from PBMCs. The source of these receptors is a human donor in good health.

The CDR3 DNA follows: TGTGCCAGCAGCTTGGGTTGGGCAGAGCTAACCTACGAGCAGTACTTC. It is translated as CASSLGWAELTYEQYF. The V gene is TRBV7-2, the J gene TRBJ2-7; D remains unclear. The germline CDR1 and CDR2 sequences are SGHTA and FQGNSA. V lost 3 bases to trimming and J lost 2 bases, with 17 bases between them. The CDR3 is made up of 16 amino acids.

The CDR3: CASSPVPGTGTGELFF. CDR3 bases: TGCGCCAGCAGCCCTGTTCCCGGGACAGGTACCGGGGAGCTGTTTTTT. The rearrangement links TRBV4-1 to TRBJ2-2; TRBD1 matches 8 bases. J was trimmed by 5 bases and V by 4 bases; bases with no gene match: 9. CDR3 length: 16 amino acids. The germline V gene has CDR1 MGHRA and CDR2 YSYEKL.

J is TRBJ1-2 and V is TRBV7-6, with unresolved D. Germline CDR1 reads SGHVS; CDR2 reads FNYEAQ. This CDR3 spans 13 amino acids. The V and J ends lost 0 bases and 2 bases respectively, with 4 bases between them. The CDR3 is CASSLAGNYGYTF. Written as DNA, the CDR3 is TGTGCCAGCAGCTTAGCCGGGAACTATGGCTACACCTTC.

The chain is built from TRBV6-1 and TRBJ1-5; 8 bases map to TRBD1. J was trimmed by 0 bases and V by 3 bases; bases with no gene match: 1. The CDR3 has 15 amino acids. Per germline, CDR1 MNHNS and CDR2 SASEGT. This chain's CDR3 is CASSEGQASNQPQHF. CDR3 DNA: TGTGCCAGCAGTGAGGGACAGGCTAGCAATCAGCCCCAGCATTTT.

The V gene is TRBV4-1, the J gene TRBJ2-4, with a possible D match to TRBD1 (6 bases). Germline assignment: CDR1 MGHRA and CDR2 YSYEKL. The CDR3 contains 15 residues. Trimming took off 1 base at V and 1 base at J, with 8 bases between the two ends. This CDR3 is CASSQGTEAKNIQYF. Written as DNA, the CDR3 is TGCGCCAGCAGCCAAGGGACAGAGGCCAAAAACATTCAGTACTTC.

The chain joins TRBV10-3 to TRBJ2-4; 12 nucleotides match TRBD1. This CDR3 spans 14 amino acids. The junction had 2 bases not matched to a gene; V was cut back by 10 bases and J by 1 base. Germline values: CDR1 ENHRY, CDR2 SYGVKD. The DNA for the CDR3 is TGTGCCACGGGACAGGGGGCGGCCAAAAACATTCAGTACTTC. It yields the protein CATGQGAAKNIQYF.

The chain couples TRBV7-6 to TRBJ1-1; D remains ambiguous. The CDR3 covers 15 residues. The germline V and J ends were trimmed by 4 bases and 6 bases, with 18 bases remaining between them. The V gene's germline CDR1 is SGHVS and CDR2 FNYEAQ. The CDR3 reads CASSSGVGLGPEAFF. The CDR3 DNA follows: TGTGCCAGCAGCTCCGGGGTGGGGTTGGGTCCTGAAGCTTTCTTT.

This clone was seen only once. This chain connects TRBV6-5 to TRBJ2-4; 9 bases agree with TRBD1. V was clipped by 0 bases and J by 6 bases; unmatched bases: 0. The CDR3 runs 14 residues. Germline V lookup: CDR1 MNHEY, CDR2 SVGAGI. CDR3 sequence (DNA): TGTGCCAGCAGTTACTCGGGACAGGGAAACATTCAGTACTTC. Its protein is CASSYSGQGNIQYF.

The chain is built from TRBV2 and TRBJ2-7; D is possibly TRBD2 (5 bases). The ends were cut back, 4 bases at V and 9 bases at J, with 16 bases in the middle. This CDR3 is built from 13 residues. The germline CDR1 and CDR2 sequences are SNHLY and FYNNEI. The CDR3 nucleotides are TGTGCCAGCAGTGTCCATGAGACTATAGGGCAGTACTTC. Encoded protein: CASSVHETIGQYF.

In its sample, this clone was seen once. The CDR3 region has the DNA TGTGCCAGTAGTGTCAGTAGCAATCAGCCCCAGCATTTT. Its protein product is CASSVSSNQPQHF. The chain combines TRBV19 with TRBJ1-5, with D hard to call. Germline values: CDR1 LNHDA, CDR2 SQIVND (reference sequence). The ends were cut back, 5 bases at V and 0 bases at J, with 5 bases in the middle. There are 13 residues in the CDR3.

The chain joins TRBV4-1 to TRBJ2-7, with D possibly matching TRBD2 (5 bases). Trimming stripped 0 bases from V and 1 base from J, with 10 bases between. Per germline, CDR1 MGHRA and CDR2 YSYEKL. The CDR3 runs 15 residues. The CDR3 DNA is TGCGCCAGCAGCCAAGATCTGGACTCGTCCTACGAGCAGTACTTC. Amino acids: CASSQDLDSSYEQYF.

This CDR3 is CASSSYTYSESSYNEQFF. As DNA, the CDR3 is TGTGCCAGTAGCAGTTACACCTACTCGGAGAGCTCCTACAATGAGCAGTTCTTC. The rearrangement joins TRBV19 to TRBJ2-1, with D unclear. Trimming stripped 6 bases from V and 0 bases from J, with 21 bases between. Per germline, CDR1 LNHDA and CDR2 SQIVND (reference sequence). This CDR3 has 18 residues.

This chain joins TRBV19 and TRBJ2-3, with 8 bases fitting TRBD1. The germline V gene encodes CDR1 LNHDA and CDR2 SQIVND (reference sequence). With V trimmed by 3 bases and J by 2 bases, 4 bases remained unmatched. The CDR3 runs 15 residues. This CDR3 is CASSIRDRYTDTQYF. The CDR3 nucleotides read TGTGCCAGTAGTATCAGGGACAGGTACACAGATACGCAGTATTTT.

The rearrangement links TRBV2 to TRBJ1-3, with 7 bases fitting TRBD1. CDR1 SNHLY and CDR2 FYNNEI come from the germline V gene. The junction had 2 bases not matched to a gene; V was cut back by 9 bases and J by 0 bases. There are 13 residues in the CDR3. The CDR3 loop reads CARGQDSGNTIYF. CDR3 bases: TGTGCCAGAGGACAGGACTCTGGAAACACCATATATTTT.

The V call is TRBV27, the J call TRBJ2-7; 9 bases align to TRBD1. With 0 bases clipped from V and 3 bases from J, the junction kept 6 bases outside the gene matches. The CDR3 sequence is 16 residues long. Germline V gene lookup returns CDR1 MNHEY and CDR2 SMNVEV (reference sequence). The CDR3 spells CASSLSNGDRDYEQYF. DNA for the CDR3: TGTGCCAGCAGTTTATCGAATGGGGACAGGGACTACGAGCAGTACTTC.

The chain has TRBV6-1 and TRBJ1-1, with D perhaps TRBD1 (5 bases). This CDR3 comprises 13 residues. Looked up from germline, CDR1 is MNHNS and CDR2 is SASEGT. The ends were cut back, 4 bases at V and 11 bases at J, with 17 bases in the middle. CDR3 residues: CASSVSMGGDAFF. As DNA, the CDR3 is TGTGCCAGCAGTGTATCTATGGGGGGAGACGCTTTCTTT.

This clone came up once. The V call is TRBV6-1, the J call TRBJ1-5, with no clear D. Trimming removed 4 bases from V and 0 bases from J, with 4 bases in between. In germline, CDR1 is MNHNS, CDR2 SASEGT. This CDR3 contains 13 residues. Here the CDR3 DNA reads TGTGCCAGCAGTGTGTATAGCAATCAGCCCCAGCATTTT. This sequence encodes CASSVYSNQPQHF.

The chain has TRBV28 and TRBJ2-5, with 7 positions matching TRBD2. The CDR3 contains 15 residues. V lost 6 bases to trimming and J lost 2 bases; unmatched junction nucleotides: 9. Per germline, CDR1 MDHEN and CDR2 SYDVKM. CDR3 protein: CASRQSGAGQETQYF. In nucleotides, the CDR3 is TGTGCCAGCAGACAATCAGGAGCGGGACAAGAGACCCAGTACTTC.

The rearrangement joins TRBV9 to TRBJ2-1; D gene uncertain. The V gene's germline CDR1 is SGDLS and CDR2 YYNGEE. Trimming took off 0 bases at V and 8 bases at J, with 12 bases between the two ends. The CDR3 length is 14 residues. The chain's CDR3 is CASSVGGRLDEQFF. The CDR3 DNA is TGTGCCAGCAGCGTAGGCGGTAGATTGGATGAGCAGTTCTTC.

The chain uses TRBV7-8 and TRBJ2-1, with TRBD2 matching 7 bases. CDR1 and CDR2 from the germline V gene are SGHVS and FQNEAQ. Germline trimming cut 5 bases from V and 6 bases from J; bases unmatched to any gene: 13. The CDR3 is 16 residues long. This CDR3 reads CASSQRITAGTNEQFF. The CDR3 DNA reads TGTGCCAGCAGCCAACGAATTACAGCGGGAACCAATGAGCAGTTCTTC.

The chain carries TRBV7-6 and TRBJ2-3; D unclear. With 1 base removed from V and 1 base from J, the gap between germline ends came to 9 bases. The CDR3 totals 15 residues. CDR1 and CDR2 (germline): SGHVS, FNYEAQ. The CDR3 DNA follows: TGTGCCAGCAGCTTAGAGCATACAGGCACAGATACGCAGTATTTT. This encodes CASSLEHTGTDTQYF.

The CDR3 coding sequence is TGCGCCAGCAGCCAAGGGACAGGGCTCAATGGCTACACCTTC. This translates into CASSQGTGLNGYTF. The chain carries TRBV4-1 and TRBJ1-2; the match to TRBD1 covers 8 bases. Germline CDR1 is MGHRA and CDR2 is YSYEKL. V shed 1 base and J 6 bases; nucleotides not matched to a gene: 4. This CDR3 contains 14 residues.

This chain uses TRBV27 with TRBJ2-5; D possibly corresponds to TRBD1 (6 bases). Germline loops: CDR1 MNHEY, CDR2 SMNVEV (reference sequence). The length of the CDR3 is 14 residues. Trimming cost V 1 base and J 3 bases, with 9 bases left between them. In DNA, the CDR3 is TGTGCCAGCAGTTTATGGGGGCCCGAAGAGACCCAGTACTTC. Its protein is CASSLWGPEETQYF.

V gene TRBV7-2 combines with J gene TRBJ2-1, with D perhaps TRBD1 (5 bases). This CDR3 is built from 15 residues. Looked up from germline, CDR1 is SGHTA and CDR2 is FQGNSA. Deletions cut 1 base from V and 7 bases from J, with 14 bases between. The CDR3: CASSLDRGVLNEQFF. As DNA, the CDR3 is TGTGCCAGCAGCTTAGATAGGGGCGTTTTAAATGAGCAGTTCTTC.

V is TRBV28 and J is TRBJ1-5; possible D gene TRBD1, 6 bases. CDR1 and CDR2 from the germline V gene are MDHEN and SYDVKM. The CDR3 has 16 amino acids. The V and J ends lost 3 bases and 7 bases respectively, with 19 bases between them. CDR3 region: CASSFSGGGVRQPQHF. In nucleotides, the CDR3 is TGTGCCAGCAGTTTTTCGGGCGGGGGCGTAAGGCAGCCCCAGCATTTT.

This chain connects TRBV19 to TRBJ2-3; D gene ambiguous. Trimming left V 3 bases short and J 2 bases short, with 9 bases between. Germline V gene sequence: CDR1 LNHDA, CDR2 SQIVND (reference sequence). CDR3 length: 14 residues. The CDR3 is CASSIPRVTDTQYF. CDR3 bases: TGTGCCAGTAGTATCCCTCGTGTCACAGATACGCAGTATTTT.

The J gene is TRBJ2-1, the V gene TRBV5-6, with 9 bases fitting TRBD1. Looked up from germline, CDR1 is SGHDT and CDR2 is YYEEEE. The CDR3 spans 16 residues. V dropped 2 bases and J dropped 0; count of bases not matched to a gene: 3. The CDR3 spells CASSFWGQGSYNEQFF. In nucleotides, the CDR3 is TGTGCCAGCAGCTTTTGGGGACAGGGCTCCTACAATGAGCAGTTCTTC.

CDR3 region: CASSYGQGSGAFF. The CDR3 nucleotides are TGTGCCAGCAGTTACGGACAGGGCAGCGGAGCTTTCTTT. This sequence joins TRBV6-5 and TRBJ1-1; 8 bases fit TRBD1. The CDR3 is 13 residues long. Germline V gene sequence: CDR1 MNHEY, CDR2 SVGAGI. V lost 2 bases and J lost 10; bases outside the gene matches: 6.

The count of this clone is one. The gene calls are TRBV9 and TRBJ2-3, with 9 bases that match TRBD1. CDR1 and CDR2 from the germline V gene are SGDLS and YYNGEE. V shed 4 bases and J 2 bases; nucleotides not matched to a gene: 8. The CDR3 sequence is 16 residues long. The CDR3 reads CASSKLDRGFTDTQYF. The CDR3 DNA reads as TGTGCCAGCAGCAAACTGGACAGGGGCTTCACAGATACGCAGTATTTT.

The chain couples TRBV9 to TRBJ2-5; maybe TRBD2 (5 bases). V was cut by 0 bases and J by 4 bases, with 7 bases left in between. There are 13 residues in the CDR3. Per the germline V gene, CDR1 is SGDLS and CDR2 is YYNGEE. CDR3 residues: CASSVAGGETQYF. The CDR3 DNA reads as TGTGCCAGCAGCGTAGCAGGAGGAGAGACCCAGTACTTC.

This chain connects TRBV29-1 to TRBJ2-2; 7 bases map to TRBD1. CDR3 length: 14 residues. Germline loops: CDR1 SQVTM, CDR2 ANQGSEA. The junction had 7 bases not matched to a gene; V was cut back by 7 bases and J by 2 bases. This chain's CDR3 is CSALDRRNTGELFF. The CDR3, as DNA: TGCAGCGCTTTGGACAGGAGAAACACCGGGGAGCTGTTTTTT.